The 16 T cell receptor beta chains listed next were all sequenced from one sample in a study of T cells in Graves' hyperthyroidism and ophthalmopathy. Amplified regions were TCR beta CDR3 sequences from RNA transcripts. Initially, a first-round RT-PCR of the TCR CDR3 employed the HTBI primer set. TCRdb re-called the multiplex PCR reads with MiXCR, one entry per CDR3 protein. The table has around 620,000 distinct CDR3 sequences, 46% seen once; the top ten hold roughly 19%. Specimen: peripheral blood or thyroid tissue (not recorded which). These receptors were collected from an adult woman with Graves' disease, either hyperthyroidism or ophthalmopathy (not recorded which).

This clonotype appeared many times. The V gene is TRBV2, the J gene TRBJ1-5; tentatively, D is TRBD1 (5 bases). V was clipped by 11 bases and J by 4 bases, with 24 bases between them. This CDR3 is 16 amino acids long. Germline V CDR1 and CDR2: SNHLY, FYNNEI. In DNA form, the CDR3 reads TGTGCCTCCCAAGAGAGTACAGGAACTGGGAATCAGCCCCAGCATTTT. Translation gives CASQESTGTGNQPQHF.

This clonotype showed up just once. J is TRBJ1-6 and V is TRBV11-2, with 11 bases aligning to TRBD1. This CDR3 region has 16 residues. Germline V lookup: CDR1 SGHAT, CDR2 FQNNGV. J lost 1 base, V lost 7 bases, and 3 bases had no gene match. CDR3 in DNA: TGTGCCAGCAAAGGACAGGGGGCTTCCTATAATTCACCCCTCCACTTT. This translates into CASKGQGASYNSPLHF.

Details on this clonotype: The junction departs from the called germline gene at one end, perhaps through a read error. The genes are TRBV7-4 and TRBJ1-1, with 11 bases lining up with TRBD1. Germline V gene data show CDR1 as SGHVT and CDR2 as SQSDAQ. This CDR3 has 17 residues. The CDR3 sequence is CASSQLEGTGGDTEAFF. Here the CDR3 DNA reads TGCGCCAGCAGCCAACTCGAAGGGACAGGGGGTGACACTGAAGCTTTCTTT.

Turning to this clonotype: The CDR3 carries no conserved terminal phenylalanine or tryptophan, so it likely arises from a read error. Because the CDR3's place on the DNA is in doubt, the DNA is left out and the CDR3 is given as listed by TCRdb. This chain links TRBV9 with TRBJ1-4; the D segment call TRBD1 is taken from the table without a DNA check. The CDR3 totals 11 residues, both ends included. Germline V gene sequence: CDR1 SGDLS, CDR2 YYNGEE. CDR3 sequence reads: CASSVAGGANY.

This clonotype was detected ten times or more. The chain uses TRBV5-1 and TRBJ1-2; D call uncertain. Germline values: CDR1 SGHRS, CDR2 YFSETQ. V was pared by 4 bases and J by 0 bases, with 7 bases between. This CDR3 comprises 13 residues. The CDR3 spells CASSHDSNYGYTF. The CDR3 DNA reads TGCGCCAGCAGCCACGATTCTAACTATGGCTACACCTTC.

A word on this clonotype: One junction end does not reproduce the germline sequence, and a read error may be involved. In nucleotides, the CDR3 is TGCAGTGTAATCGAGGGACATTTT. Protein sequence: CSVIEGHF. The rearrangement uses TRBV20-1 and TRBJ1-3; tentatively, D is TRBD1 (5 bases). The CDR3 runs 8 residues. Germline CDR1 and CDR2: DFQATT and SNEGSKA (reference sequence).

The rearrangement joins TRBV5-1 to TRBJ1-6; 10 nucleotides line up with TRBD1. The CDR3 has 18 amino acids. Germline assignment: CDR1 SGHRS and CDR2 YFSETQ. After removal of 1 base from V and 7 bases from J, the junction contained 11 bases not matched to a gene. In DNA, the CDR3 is TGCGCCAGCAGCTTGATTGGACAGGGGGTAAACGAGAATTCACCCCTCCACTTT. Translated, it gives CASSLIGQGVNENSPLHF.

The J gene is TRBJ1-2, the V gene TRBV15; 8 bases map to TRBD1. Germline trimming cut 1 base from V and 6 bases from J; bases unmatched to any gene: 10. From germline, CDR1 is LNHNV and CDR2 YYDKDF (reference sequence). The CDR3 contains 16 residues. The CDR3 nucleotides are TGTGCCACCAGCAGAGCTGGACGGACAGGGAGCCATGGCTACACCTTC. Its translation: CATSRAGRTGSHGYTF. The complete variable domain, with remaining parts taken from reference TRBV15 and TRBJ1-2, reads DAMVIQNPRYQVTQFGKPVTLSCSQTLNHNVMYWYQQKSSQAPKLLFHYYDKDFNNEADTPDNFQSRRPNTSFCFLDIRSPGLGDTAMYLCATSRAGRTGSHGYTFGSGTRLTVV.

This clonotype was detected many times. The CDR3 DNA follows: TGTGCCATCAGTATGCCCGGGACAGGGACTGGGGCCAACGTCCTGACTTTC. Encoded protein: CAISMPGTGTGANVLTF. The chain recombines TRBV10-3 with TRBJ2-6, with TRBD1 matching over 9 bases. The V segment lost 5 bases and the J segment 2 bases; nucleotides outside the gene matches: 7. Germline values: CDR1 ENHRY, CDR2 SYGVKD. The CDR3 has 17 residues.

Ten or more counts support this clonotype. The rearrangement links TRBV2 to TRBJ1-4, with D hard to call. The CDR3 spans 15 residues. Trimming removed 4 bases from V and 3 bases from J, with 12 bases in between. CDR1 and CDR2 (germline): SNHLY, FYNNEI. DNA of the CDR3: TGTGCCAGCAGTGCTGAGGGCCTGGCTAATGAAAAACTGTTTTTT. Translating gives CASSAEGLANEKLFF. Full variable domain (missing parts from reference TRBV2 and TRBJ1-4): EPEVTQTPSHQVTQMGQEVILRCVPISNHLYFYWYRQILGQKVEFLVSFYNNEISEKSEIFDDQFSVERPDGSNFTLKIRSTKLEDSAMYFCASSAEGLANEKLFFGSGTQLSVL.

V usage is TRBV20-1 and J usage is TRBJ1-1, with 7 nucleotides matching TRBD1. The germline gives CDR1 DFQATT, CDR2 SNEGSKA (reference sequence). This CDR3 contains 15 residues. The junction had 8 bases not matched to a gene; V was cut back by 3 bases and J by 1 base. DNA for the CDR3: TGCAGTGCTAGCGGCGCAGGGGGAGAGAACACTGAAGCTTTCTTT. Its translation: CSASGAGGENTEAFF.

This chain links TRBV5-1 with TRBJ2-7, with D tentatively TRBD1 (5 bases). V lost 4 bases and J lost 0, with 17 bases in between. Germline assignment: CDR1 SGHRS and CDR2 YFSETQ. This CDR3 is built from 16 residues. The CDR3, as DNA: TGCGCCAGCAGCGTGGGGCCGCTACCCACCTCCTACGAGCAGTACTTC. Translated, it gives CASSVGPLPTSYEQYF.

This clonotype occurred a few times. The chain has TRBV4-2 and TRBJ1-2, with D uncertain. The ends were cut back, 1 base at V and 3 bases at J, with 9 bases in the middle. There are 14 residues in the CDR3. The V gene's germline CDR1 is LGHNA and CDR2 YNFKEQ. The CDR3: CASSQGGAYYGYTF. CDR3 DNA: TGTGCCAGCAGCCAAGGAGGTGCATACTATGGCTACACCTTC.

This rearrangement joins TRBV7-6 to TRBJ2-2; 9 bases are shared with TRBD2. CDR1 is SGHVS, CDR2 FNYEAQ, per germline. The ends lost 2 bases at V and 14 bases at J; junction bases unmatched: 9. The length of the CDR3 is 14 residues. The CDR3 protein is CASSLSPSAGGLFF. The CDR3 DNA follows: TGTGCCAGCAGCTTATCCCCTTCAGCGGGAGGTCTGTTTTTT. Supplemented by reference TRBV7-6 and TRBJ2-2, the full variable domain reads GAGVSQSPRYKVTKRGQDVALRCDPISGHVSLYWYRQALGQGPEFLTYFNYEAQQDKSGLPNDRFSAERPEGSISTLTIQRTEQRDSAMYRCASSLSPSAGGLFFGEGSRLTVL.

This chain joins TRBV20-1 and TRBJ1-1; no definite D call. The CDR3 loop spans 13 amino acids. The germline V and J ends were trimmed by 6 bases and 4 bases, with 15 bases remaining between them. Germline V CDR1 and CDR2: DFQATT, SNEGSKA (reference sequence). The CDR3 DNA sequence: TGCAGTGCCTCGGGAACCGTTGGCACTGAAGCTTTCTTT. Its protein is CSASGTVGTEAFF.

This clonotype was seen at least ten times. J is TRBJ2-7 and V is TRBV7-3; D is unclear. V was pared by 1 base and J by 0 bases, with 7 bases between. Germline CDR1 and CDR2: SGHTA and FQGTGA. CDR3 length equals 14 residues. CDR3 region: CASSLMQSSYEQYF. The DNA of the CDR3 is TGTGCCAGCAGCTTAATGCAGAGCTCCTACGAGCAGTACTTC.